The 15 T cell receptor beta chains given below trace back to one sample, sequenced in a study of Ad26.COV2.S vaccination and SARS-CoV-2 variants. The method was immunoSEQ multiplex PCR; TCRdb's version includes in-frame clones alone and lacks a portion of them. The sample includes about 410,000 clones, 92% of them seen just once. Stated treatment: 15 to 20 received Ad26.COV2.S at low or high dose, single or two shots; 5 received placebo; per-sample allocation not given. Samples were taken on day 63 after the first vaccine or placebo injection. The sample was peripheral blood, taken in a trial of Ad26.COV2.S vaccine versus placebo. The source of these receptors is a person between 18 and 59 years old who received the Ad26.COV2.S COVID-19 vaccine or a placebo.

The chain employs TRBV4-3 and TRBJ2-7, with D hard to call. Germline V gene sequence: CDR1 LGHNA, CDR2 YSLEER. V shed 4 bases and J shed 2 bases, with 12 bases lying between them. The CDR3 totals 14 residues. As DNA, the CDR3 is TGCGCCAGCAGCCCCGACTCCCCCGCCTACGAGCAGTACTTC. Translated, it gives CASSPDSPAYEQYF.

The chain combines TRBV27 with TRBJ2-3; tentative D call: TRBD1 (6 bases). V was trimmed by 3 bases and J by 3 bases, leaving 19 bases between them. This CDR3 is built from 17 residues. Germline-derived CDR1 and CDR2 are MNHEY and SMNVEV (reference sequence). As DNA, the CDR3 is TGTGCCAGCAGTTTTATGGTGGGCCCCCAGGGGACAGATACGCAGTATTTT. Amino acid sequence: CASSFMVGPQGTDTQYF.

The genes are TRBV18 and TRBJ1-5; D remains unclear. With 3 bases removed from V and 4 bases from J, the gap between germline ends came to 16 bases. The length of the CDR3 is 16 residues. From germline, CDR1 is KGHSH and CDR2 LQKENI. The CDR3 loop reads CASSPVAGRSNQPQHF. In DNA form, the CDR3 reads TGTGCCAGCTCACCGGTTGCTGGCAGATCGAATCAGCCCCAGCATTTT.

The rearrangement links TRBV5-6 to TRBJ2-7; 7 bases match TRBD2. The V segment lost 4 bases and the J segment 7 bases; nucleotides outside the gene matches: 14. This CDR3 region has 15 residues. Germline V gene lookup returns CDR1 SGHDT and CDR2 YYEEEE. For the CDR3, the DNA is TGTGCCAGCAGCGACCGGGACTACTACGTGGAAGAGCAGTACTTC. Amino acids: CASSDRDYYVEEQYF. Using reference TRBV5-6 and TRBJ2-7 for the parts outside the CDR3, the full variable domain is DAGVTQSPTHLIKTRGQQVTLRCSPKSGHDTVSWYQQALGQGPQFIFQYYEEEERQRGNFPDRFSGHQFPNYSSELNVNALLLGDSALYLCASSDRDYYVEEQYFGPGTRLTVT.

This clone appeared a single time. This chain joins TRBV19 and TRBJ2-3; the D gene is possibly TRBD2 (7 bases). V was pared by 8 bases and J by 2 bases, with 14 bases between. CDR1 is LNHDA and CDR2 is SQIVND in the germline V gene (reference sequence). This CDR3 has 14 amino acids. The CDR3: CASLGGDNTDTQYF. Here the CDR3 DNA reads TGTGCCAGTCTTGGGGGGGACAACACAGATACGCAGTATTTT.

V and J are TRBV6-2 or TRBV6-3 and TRBJ2-7, with D unresolved. This CDR3 has 11 residues. With 4 bases removed from V and 5 bases from J, the gap between germline ends came to 6 bases. The germline CDR1 and CDR2 sequences are MNHEY and SVGEGT. CDR3 nucleotide sequence: TGTGCCAGCAGTTCCAGAGACGAGCAGTACTTC. Translation gives CASSSRDEQYF.

The V gene is TRBV19, the J gene TRBJ2-2, with 8 nucleotides matching TRBD1. Losses at the gene ends were 7 bases for V and 6 bases for J; bases not matched to a gene: 10. The CDR3 loop spans 15 amino acids. Germline-derived CDR1 and CDR2 are LNHDA and SQIVND (reference sequence). The CDR3 sequence: CASISTGVVPGELFF. CDR3 DNA sequence: TGTGCCAGTATCTCGACAGGGGTGGTCCCCGGGGAGCTGTTTTTT.

V is TRBV15 and J is TRBJ1-5; 8 bases fit TRBD1. In germline, CDR1 is LNHNV, CDR2 YYDKDF (reference sequence). V shed 7 bases and J 6 bases; nucleotides not matched to a gene: 8. The length of the CDR3 is 14 residues. CDR3 protein: CATKDRGGGQPQHF. CDR3 in DNA: TGTGCCACCAAAGACAGGGGTGGGGGTCAGCCCCAGCATTTT. The entire variable domain, with the rest obtained from reference TRBV15 and TRBJ1-5, is as follows: DAMVIQNPRYQVTQFGKPVTLSCSQTLNHNVMYWYQQKSSQAPKLLFHYYDKDFNNEADTPDNFQSRRPNTSFCFLDIRSPGLGDTAMYLCATKDRGGGQPQHFGDGTRLSIL.

The chain joins TRBV6-2 or TRBV6-3 to TRBJ1-2, with 9 bases identical to TRBD1. Germline CDR1 MNHEY, CDR2 SVGEGT. The CDR3 extends over 14 amino acids. Trimming at V came to 3 bases and at J to 4 bases, leaving 3 bases not matched to a gene. CDR3 DNA sequence: TGTGCCAGCAGTTATGGGACAGGGAGCTATGGCTACACCTTC. It is translated as CASSYGTGSYGYTF.

The V call is TRBV4-3, the J call TRBJ2-3, with D uncertain. The CDR3 consists of 16 residues. The germline V gene encodes CDR1 LGHNA and CDR2 YSLEER. The ends were cut back, 0 bases at V and 0 bases at J, with 10 bases in the middle. CDR3 nucleotides: TGCGCCAGCAGCCAAGATGTCTCCACTAGCACAGATACGCAGTATTTT. Its translation: CASSQDVSTSTDTQYF.

The chain combines TRBV4-3 with TRBJ2-7, with 8 bases lining up with TRBD1. The CDR3 runs 16 residues. The germline gives CDR1 LGHNA, CDR2 YSLEER. The V gene end was trimmed by 0 bases and the J gene end by 5 bases; junction bases not matched to a gene: 9. The CDR3 here is CASSQDLQGANDEQYF. In nucleotides, the CDR3 is TGCGCCAGCAGCCAAGACCTTCAGGGGGCGAACGACGAGCAGTACTTC.

As regards this clone: The sample contains more than one DNA sequence encoding this CDR3. The V gene is TRBV27, the J gene TRBJ2-5, with D possibly TRBD1 on 6 matching bases. Trimming stripped 5 bases from V and 4 bases from J, with 11 bases between. The CDR3 has 13 amino acids. Germline V gene lookup returns CDR1 MNHEY and CDR2 SMNVEV (reference sequence). CDR3 coding DNA: TGTGCCAGCAGTCTCAGGGGTGGAGAGACCCAGTACTTC. Translating it yields CASSLRGGETQYF.

The J gene is TRBJ1-5, the V gene TRBV6-2 or TRBV6-3; the D is unclear. This CDR3 is built from 12 residues. Germline lookup yields CDR1 MNHEY and CDR2 SVGEGT. The V gene lost 0 bases and the J gene lost 7 bases, with 4 bases spanning the gap. CDR3 coding DNA: TGTGCCAGCAGTTACTCGACCCAGCCCCAGCATTTT. It encodes CASSYSTQPQHF.

The chain couples TRBV27 to TRBJ1-2, with D perhaps matching TRBD1 (6 bases). The CDR3 loop spans 14 amino acids. Deletions cut 10 bases from V and 2 bases from J, with 17 bases between. Germline V lookup: CDR1 MNHEY, CDR2 SMNVEV (reference sequence). The CDR3: CATNSGGRNYGYTF. In DNA form, the CDR3 reads TGTGCCACCAATTCGGGGGGGCGGAACTATGGCTACACCTTC.

The gene calls are TRBV7-2 and TRBJ2-7; 9 positions match TRBD1. V lost 3 bases to trimming and J lost 3 bases; unmatched junction nucleotides: 3. Germline V gene data show CDR1 as SGHTA and CDR2 as FQGNSA. CDR3 length: 14 residues. CDR3 nucleotides: TGTGCCAGCAGCTTGGGACAGGGTAACTACGAGCAGTACTTC. This gives the protein CASSLGQGNYEQYF.